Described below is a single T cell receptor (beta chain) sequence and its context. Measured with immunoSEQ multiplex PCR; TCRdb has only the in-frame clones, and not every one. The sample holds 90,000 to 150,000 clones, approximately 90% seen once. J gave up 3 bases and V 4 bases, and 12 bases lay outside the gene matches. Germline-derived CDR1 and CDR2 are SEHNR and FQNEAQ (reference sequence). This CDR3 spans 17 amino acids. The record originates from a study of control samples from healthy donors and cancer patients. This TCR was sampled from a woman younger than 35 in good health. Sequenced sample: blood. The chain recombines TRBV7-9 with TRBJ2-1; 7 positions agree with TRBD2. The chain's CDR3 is CASSSQPSGRYYNEQFF. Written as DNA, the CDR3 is TGTGCCAGCAGCTCCCAACCTAGCGGAAGATACTACAATGAGCAGTTCTTC.